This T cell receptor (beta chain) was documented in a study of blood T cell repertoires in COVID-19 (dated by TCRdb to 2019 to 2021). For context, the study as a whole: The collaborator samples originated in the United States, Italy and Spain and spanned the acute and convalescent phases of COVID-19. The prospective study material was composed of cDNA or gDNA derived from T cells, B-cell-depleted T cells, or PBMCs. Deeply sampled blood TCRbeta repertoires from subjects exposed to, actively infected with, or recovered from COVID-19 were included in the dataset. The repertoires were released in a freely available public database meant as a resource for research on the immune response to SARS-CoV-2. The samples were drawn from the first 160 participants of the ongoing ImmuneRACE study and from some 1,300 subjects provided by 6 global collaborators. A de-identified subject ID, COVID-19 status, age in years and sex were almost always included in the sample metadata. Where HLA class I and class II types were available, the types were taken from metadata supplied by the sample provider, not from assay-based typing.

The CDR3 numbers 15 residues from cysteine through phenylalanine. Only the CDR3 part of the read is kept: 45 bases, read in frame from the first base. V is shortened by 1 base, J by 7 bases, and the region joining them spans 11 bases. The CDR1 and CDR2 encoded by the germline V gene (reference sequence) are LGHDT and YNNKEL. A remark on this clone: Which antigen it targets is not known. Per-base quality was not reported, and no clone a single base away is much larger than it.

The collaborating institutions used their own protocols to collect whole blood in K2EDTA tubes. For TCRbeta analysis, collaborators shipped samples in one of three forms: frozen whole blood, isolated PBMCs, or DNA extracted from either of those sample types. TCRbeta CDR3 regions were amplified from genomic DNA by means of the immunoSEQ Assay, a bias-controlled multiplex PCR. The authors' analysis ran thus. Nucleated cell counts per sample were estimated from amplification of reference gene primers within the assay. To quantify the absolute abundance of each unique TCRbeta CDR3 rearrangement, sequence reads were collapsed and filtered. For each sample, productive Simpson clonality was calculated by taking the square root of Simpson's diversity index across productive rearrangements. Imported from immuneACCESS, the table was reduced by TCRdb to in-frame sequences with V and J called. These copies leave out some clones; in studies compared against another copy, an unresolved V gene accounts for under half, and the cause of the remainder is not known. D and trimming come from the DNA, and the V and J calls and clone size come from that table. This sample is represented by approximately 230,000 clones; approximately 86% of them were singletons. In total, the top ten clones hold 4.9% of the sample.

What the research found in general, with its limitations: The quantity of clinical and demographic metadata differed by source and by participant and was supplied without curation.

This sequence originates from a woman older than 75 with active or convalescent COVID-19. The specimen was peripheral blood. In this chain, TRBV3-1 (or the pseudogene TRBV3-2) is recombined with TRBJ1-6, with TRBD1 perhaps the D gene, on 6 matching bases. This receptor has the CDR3 CASSQAGGRNSPLHF. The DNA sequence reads TGTGCCAGCAGCCAAGCCGGGGGGCGGAATTCACCCCTCCACTTT.